This TCR beta chain is from a study of T cell responses to AZD1222 COVID-19 vaccine. Notes on the study in general: Baseline serology detected seropositivity in only six AZD1222 recipients. Females outnumbered males among donors, who were mostly white British; clonal diversity was possibly underestimated.

V was pared by 7 bases and J by 7 bases, with 21 bases between. Germline CDR1 SGHRS, CDR2 YFSETQ. The CDR3 is 14 residues long. As concerns this clone: Its antigen remains unknown.

Profiled with immunoSEQ multiplex PCR; TCRdb holds only in-frame clones, not every one. The sample has some 150,000 clones, about nine tenths seen once. The specimen was peripheral blood, collected on day 0 of MenACWY control vaccination. The chain uses TRBV5-1 and TRBJ2-7; D ambiguous. The sequence came from an adult in good health. CDR3 bases: TGCGCCAGCGGATTCCGGGCGGATAAAGGGGAGCAGTACTTC. It codes for CASGFRADKGEQYF.